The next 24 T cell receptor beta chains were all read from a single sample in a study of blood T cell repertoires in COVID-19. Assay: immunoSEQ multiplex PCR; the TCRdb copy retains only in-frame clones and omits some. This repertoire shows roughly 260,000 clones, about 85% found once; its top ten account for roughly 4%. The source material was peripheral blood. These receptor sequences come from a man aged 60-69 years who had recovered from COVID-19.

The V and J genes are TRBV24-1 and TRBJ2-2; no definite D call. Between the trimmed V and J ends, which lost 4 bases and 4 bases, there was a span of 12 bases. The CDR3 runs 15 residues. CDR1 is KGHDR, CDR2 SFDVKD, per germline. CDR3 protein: CATSDPKWPTGELFF. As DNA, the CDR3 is TGTGCCACCAGTGACCCCAAGTGGCCCACCGGGGAGCTGTTTTTT.

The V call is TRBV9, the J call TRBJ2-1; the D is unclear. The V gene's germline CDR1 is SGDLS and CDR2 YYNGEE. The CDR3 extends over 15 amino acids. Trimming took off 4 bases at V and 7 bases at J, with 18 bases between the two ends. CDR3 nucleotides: TGTGCCAGCAGCACCACGGGTCGGTACCCTAATGAGCAGTTCTTC. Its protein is CASSTTGRYPNEQFF.

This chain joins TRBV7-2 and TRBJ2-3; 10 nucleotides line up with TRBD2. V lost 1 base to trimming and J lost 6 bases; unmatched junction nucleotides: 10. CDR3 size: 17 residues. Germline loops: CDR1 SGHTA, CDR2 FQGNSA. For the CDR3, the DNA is TGTGCCAGCAGCTTAGGGTCCAGCGGGGGGGCCGGCGATACGCAGTATTTT. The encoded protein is CASSLGSSGGAGDTQYF. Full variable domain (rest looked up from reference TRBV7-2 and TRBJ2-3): GAGVSQSPSNKVTEKGKDVELRCDPISGHTALYWYRQSLGQGLEFLIYFQGNSAPDKSGLPSDRFSAERTGGSVSTLTIQRTQQEDSAVYLCASSLGSSGGAGDTQYFGPGTRLTVL.

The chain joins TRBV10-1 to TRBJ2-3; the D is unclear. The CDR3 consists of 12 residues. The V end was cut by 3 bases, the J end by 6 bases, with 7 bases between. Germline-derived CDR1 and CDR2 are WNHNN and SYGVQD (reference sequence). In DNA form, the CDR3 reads TGCGCCAGCAGTGATGTTATGGATACGCAGTATTTT. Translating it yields CASSDVMDTQYF.

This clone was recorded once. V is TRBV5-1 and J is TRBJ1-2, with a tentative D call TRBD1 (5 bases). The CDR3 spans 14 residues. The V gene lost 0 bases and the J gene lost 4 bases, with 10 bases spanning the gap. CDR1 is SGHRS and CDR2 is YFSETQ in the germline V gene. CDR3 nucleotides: TGCGCCAGCAGCTTGGTAACAGGCCCCTATGGCTACACCTTC. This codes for CASSLVTGPYGYTF.

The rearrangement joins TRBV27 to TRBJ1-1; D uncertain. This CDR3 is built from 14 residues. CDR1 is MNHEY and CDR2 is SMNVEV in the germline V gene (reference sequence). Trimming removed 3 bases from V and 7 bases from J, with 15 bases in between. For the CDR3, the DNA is TGTGCCAGCAGTTTTGGGGAGGGATTTGGTGAAGCTTTCTTT. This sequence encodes CASSFGEGFGEAFF.

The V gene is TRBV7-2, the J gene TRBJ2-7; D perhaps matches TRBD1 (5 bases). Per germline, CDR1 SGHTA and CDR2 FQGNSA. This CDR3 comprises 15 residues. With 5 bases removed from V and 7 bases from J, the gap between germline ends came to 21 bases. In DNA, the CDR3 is TGTGCCAGCAGCCCCCGAGCCAGGGCCCCCTTTGAGCAGTACTTC. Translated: CASSPRARAPFEQYF.

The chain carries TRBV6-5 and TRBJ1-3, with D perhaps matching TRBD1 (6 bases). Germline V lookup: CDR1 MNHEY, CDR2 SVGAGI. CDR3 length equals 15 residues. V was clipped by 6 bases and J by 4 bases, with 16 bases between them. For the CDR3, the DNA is TGTGCCAGCAGACAATACCGACAGGACGGAAACACCATATATTTT. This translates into CASRQYRQDGNTIYF.

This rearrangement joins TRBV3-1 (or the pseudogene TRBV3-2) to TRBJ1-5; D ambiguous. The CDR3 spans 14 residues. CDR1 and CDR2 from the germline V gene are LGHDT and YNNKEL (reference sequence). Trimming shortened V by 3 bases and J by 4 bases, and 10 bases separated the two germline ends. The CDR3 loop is CASSQGRSNQPQHF. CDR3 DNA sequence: TGTGCCAGCAGCCAGGGGAGAAGTAATCAGCCCCAGCATTTT.

DNA of the CDR3: TGTGCCATCAATACCCGGGGGATCGGGACTGAAGCTTTCTTT. As protein: CAINTRGIGTEAFF. This chain joins TRBV10-3 and TRBJ1-1; possibly TRBD1 for D (5 bases). V was trimmed by 7 bases and J by 5 bases, leaving 17 bases between them. From germline, CDR1 is ENHRY and CDR2 SYGVKD. The CDR3 has 14 residues.

The CDR3 bases are TGTGCCAGCTCACTCTTTTTGGACAGGGACAACTACACCTTC. Protein product: CASSLFLDRDNYTF. This chain joins TRBV18 and TRBJ1-2, with TRBD1 matching 8 bases. The CDR3 contains 14 residues. Germline V gene sequence: CDR1 KGHSH, CDR2 LQKENI. V lost 4 bases and J lost 10; bases outside the gene matches: 11.

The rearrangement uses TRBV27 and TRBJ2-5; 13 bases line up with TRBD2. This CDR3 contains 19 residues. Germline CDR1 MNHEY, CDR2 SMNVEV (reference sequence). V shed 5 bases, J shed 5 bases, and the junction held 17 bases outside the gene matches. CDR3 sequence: CASSPGRLAGGFKKETQYF. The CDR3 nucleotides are TGTGCCAGCAGTCCGGGACGACTAGCGGGGGGATTCAAGAAGGAGACCCAGTACTTC.

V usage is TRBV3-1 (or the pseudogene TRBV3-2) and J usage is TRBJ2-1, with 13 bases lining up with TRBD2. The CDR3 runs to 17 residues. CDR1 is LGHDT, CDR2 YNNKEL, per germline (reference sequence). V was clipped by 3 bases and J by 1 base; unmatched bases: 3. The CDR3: CASSQGTSGKSYNEQFF. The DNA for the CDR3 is TGTGCCAGCAGCCAGGGGACTAGCGGGAAATCCTACAATGAGCAGTTCTTC.

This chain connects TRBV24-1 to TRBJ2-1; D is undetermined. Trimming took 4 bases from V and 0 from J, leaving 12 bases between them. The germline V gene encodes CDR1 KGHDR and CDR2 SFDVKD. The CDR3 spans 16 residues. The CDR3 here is CATSDRGWVSYNEQFF. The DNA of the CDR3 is TGTGCCACCAGTGACCGCGGATGGGTCTCCTACAATGAGCAGTTCTTC.

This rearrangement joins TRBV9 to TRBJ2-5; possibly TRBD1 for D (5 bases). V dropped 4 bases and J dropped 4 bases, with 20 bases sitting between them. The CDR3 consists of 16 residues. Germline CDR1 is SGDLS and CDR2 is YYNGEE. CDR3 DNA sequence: TGTGCCAGCAGCCCCCGCCTGGACATCTCGAGAGAGACCCAGTACTTC. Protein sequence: CASSPRLDISRETQYF.

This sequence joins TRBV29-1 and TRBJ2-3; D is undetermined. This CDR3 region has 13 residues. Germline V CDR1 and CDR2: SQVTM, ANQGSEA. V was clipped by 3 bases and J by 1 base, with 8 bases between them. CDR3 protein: CSVDHTGTDTQYF. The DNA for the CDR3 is TGCAGCGTTGATCACACAGGCACAGATACGCAGTATTTT.

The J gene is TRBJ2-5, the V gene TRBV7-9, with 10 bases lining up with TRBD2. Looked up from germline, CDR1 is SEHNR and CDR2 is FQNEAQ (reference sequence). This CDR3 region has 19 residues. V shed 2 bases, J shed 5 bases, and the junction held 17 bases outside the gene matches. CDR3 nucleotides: TGTGCCAGCAGCTTAATCCGCCTAGCGGGGGAGGGGTTCGCTGAGACCCAGTACTTC. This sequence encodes CASSLIRLAGEGFAETQYF.

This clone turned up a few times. This CDR3 reads CASSPLLREEDTEAFF. CDR3 nucleotide sequence: TGTGCCAGCTCCCCCTTACTCAGGGAGGAGGACACTGAAGCTTTCTTT. The V gene is TRBV18, the J gene TRBJ1-1; possible D gene TRBD1, 5 bases. Trimming stripped 6 bases from V and 3 bases from J, with 20 bases between. Germline V CDR1 and CDR2: KGHSH, LQKENI. The CDR3 has 16 residues.

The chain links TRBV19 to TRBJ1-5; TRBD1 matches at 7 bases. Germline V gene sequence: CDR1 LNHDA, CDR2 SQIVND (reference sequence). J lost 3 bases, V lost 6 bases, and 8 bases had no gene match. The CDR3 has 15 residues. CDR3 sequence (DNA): TGTGCCAGTAGGATAACAGGGGTTCTCAATCAGCCCCAGCATTTT. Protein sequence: CASRITGVLNQPQHF.

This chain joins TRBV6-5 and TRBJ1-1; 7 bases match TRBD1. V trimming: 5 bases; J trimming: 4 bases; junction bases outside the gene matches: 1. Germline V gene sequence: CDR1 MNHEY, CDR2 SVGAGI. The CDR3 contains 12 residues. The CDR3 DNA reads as TGTGCCAGCAGTCACAGGGGCACTGAAGCTTTCTTT. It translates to CASSHRGTEAFF.

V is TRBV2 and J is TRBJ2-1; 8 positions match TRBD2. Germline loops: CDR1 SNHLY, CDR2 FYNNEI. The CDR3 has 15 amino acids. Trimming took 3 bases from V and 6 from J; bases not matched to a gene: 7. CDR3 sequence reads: CASSEKRGNPNEQFF. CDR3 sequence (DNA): TGTGCCAGCAGTGAGAAGCGGGGGAACCCCAATGAGCAGTTCTTC.

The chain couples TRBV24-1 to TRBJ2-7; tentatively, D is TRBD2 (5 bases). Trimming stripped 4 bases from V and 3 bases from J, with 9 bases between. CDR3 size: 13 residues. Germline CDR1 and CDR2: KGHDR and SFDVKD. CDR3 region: CATSDPRDYEQYF. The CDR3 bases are TGTGCCACCAGTGACCCTCGGGACTACGAGCAGTACTTC.

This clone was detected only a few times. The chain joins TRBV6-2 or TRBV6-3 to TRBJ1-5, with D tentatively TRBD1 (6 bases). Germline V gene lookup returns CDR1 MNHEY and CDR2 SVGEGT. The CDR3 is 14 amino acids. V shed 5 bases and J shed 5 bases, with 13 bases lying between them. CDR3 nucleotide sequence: TGTGCCAGCAGTAGCTACACAGGGTATCAGCCCCAGCATTTT. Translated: CASSSYTGYQPQHF.

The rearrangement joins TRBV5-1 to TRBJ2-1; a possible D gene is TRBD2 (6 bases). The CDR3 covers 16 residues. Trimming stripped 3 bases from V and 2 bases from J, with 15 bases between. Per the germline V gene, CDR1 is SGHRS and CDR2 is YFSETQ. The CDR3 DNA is TGCGCCAGCAGCTCCCTTCAGCGGGTGCCCTACAATGAGCAGTTCTTC. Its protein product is CASSSLQRVPYNEQFF.